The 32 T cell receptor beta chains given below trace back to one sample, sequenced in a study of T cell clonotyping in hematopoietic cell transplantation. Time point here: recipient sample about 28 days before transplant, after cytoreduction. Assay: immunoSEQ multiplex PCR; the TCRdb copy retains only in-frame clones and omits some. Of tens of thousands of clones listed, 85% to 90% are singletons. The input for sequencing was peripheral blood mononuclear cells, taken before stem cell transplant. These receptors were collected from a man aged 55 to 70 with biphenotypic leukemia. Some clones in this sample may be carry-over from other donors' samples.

CDR3 sequence reads: CASSEFDGFPTDTQYF. The CDR3 DNA reads as TGTGCCAGCAGTGAGTTCGACGGCTTTCCCACAGATACGCAGTATTTT. This chain links TRBV25-1 with TRBJ2-3; D gene uncertain. V was clipped by 3 bases and J by 2 bases, with 15 bases between them. This CDR3 region has 16 residues. CDR1 and CDR2 from the germline V gene are MGHDK and SYGVNS.

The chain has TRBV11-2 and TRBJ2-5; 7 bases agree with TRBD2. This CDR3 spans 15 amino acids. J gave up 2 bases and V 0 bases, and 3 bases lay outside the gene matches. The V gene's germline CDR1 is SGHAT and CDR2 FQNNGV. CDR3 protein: CASSLDRTSQETQYF. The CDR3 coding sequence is TGTGCCAGCAGCTTAGATCGGACTAGTCAAGAGACCCAGTACTTC.

In DNA, the CDR3 is TGTGCCAGCAGCCCCAGGAGTTTCTACGAGCAGTACTTC. Translation: CASSPRSFYEQYF. The J gene is TRBJ2-7, the V gene TRBV7-2; D not certain. CDR1 and CDR2 from the germline V gene are SGHTA and FQGNSA. The CDR3 length is 13 residues. V was cut by 5 bases and J by 3 bases, with 11 bases left in between.

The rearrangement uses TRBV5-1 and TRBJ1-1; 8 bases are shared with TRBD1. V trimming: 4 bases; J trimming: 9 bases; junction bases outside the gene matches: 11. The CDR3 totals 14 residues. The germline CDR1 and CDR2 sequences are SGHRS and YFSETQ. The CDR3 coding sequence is TGCGCCAGCAGCCTATCGGGACAGGAGTATCAAGCTTTCTTT. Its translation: CASSLSGQEYQAFF.

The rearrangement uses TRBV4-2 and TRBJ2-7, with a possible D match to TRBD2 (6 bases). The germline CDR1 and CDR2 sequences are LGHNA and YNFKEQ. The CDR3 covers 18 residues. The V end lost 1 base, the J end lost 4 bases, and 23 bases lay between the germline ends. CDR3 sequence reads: CASSQVGRRGPDTYEQYF. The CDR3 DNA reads TGTGCCAGCAGCCAAGTGGGGCGGCGGGGTCCGGACACTTACGAGCAGTACTTC.

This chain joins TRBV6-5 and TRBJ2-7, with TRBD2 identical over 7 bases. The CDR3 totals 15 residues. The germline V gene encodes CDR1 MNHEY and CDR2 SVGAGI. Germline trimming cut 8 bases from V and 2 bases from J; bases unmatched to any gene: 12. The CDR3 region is CASPVGGSGPYEQYF. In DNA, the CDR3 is TGTGCCAGCCCCGTGGGGGGGTCGGGGCCCTACGAGCAGTACTTC.

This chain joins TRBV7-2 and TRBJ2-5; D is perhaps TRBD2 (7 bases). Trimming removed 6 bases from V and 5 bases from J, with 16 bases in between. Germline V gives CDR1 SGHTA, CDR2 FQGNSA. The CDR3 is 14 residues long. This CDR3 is CASRNLAGAETQYF. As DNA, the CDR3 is TGTGCCAGCAGGAATCTCGCGGGGGCGGAGACCCAGTACTTC.

The CDR3 reads CASSLGDNPDTQYF. The CDR3 DNA sequence: TGCGCCAGCAGCTTGGGGGACAATCCAGATACGCAGTATTTT. The chain uses TRBV5-1 and TRBJ2-3, with TRBD1 as a possible D gene (6 bases). The CDR3 is made up of 14 amino acids. V lost 0 bases and J 4 bases, leaving 9 bases between the germline ends. CDR1 is SGHRS and CDR2 is YFSETQ in the germline V gene.

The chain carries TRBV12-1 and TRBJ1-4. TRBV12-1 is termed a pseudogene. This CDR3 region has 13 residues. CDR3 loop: CASSHWGEEKLFF. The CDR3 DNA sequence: TGTGCCAGCAGCCATTGGGGGGAAGAAAAACTGTTTTTT.

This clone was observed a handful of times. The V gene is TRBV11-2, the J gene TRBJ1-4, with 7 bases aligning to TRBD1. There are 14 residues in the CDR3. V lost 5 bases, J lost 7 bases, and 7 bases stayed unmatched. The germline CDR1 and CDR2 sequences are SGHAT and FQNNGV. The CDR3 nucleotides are TGTGCCAGCAGCAAAGGGGGCGTAGGTGAAAAACTGTTTTTT. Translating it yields CASSKGGVGEKLFF.

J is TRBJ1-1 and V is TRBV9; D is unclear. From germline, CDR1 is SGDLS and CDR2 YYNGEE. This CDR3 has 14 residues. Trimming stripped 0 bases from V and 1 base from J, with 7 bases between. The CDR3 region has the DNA TGTGCCAGCAGCGTAGCGAGGGAGAACACTGAAGCTTTCTTT. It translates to CASSVARENTEAFF. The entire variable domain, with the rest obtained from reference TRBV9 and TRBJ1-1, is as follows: DSGVTQTPKHLITATGQRVTLRCSPRSGDLSVYWYQQSLDQGLQFLIQYYNGEERAKGNILERFSAQQFPDLHSELNLSSLELGDSALYFCASSVARENTEAFFGQGTRLTVV.

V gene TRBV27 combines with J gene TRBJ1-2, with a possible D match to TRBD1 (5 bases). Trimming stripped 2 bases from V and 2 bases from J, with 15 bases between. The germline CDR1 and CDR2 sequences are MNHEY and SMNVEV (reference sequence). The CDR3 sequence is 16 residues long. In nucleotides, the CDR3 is TGTGCCAGCAGTTTAGTTACAGGAGGAAGAAACTATGGCTACACCTTC. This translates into CASSLVTGGRNYGYTF.

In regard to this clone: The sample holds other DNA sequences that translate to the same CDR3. The CDR3 region is CASSTGGQPQHF. The CDR3, as DNA: TGTGCCAGCAGTACTGGGGGCCAGCCCCAGCATTTT. The genes are TRBV6-5 and TRBJ1-5; maybe TRBD1 (6 bases). Trimming left V 5 bases short and J 7 bases short, with 9 bases between. The germline gives CDR1 MNHEY, CDR2 SVGAGI. CDR3 size: 12 residues.

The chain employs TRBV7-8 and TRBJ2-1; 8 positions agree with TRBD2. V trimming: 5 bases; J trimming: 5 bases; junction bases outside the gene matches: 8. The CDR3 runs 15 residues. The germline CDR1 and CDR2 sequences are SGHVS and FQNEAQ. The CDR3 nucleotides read TGTGCCAGCAGCCTCAGCGGGAGCAGCGACAATGAGCAGTTCTTC. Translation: CASSLSGSSDNEQFF.

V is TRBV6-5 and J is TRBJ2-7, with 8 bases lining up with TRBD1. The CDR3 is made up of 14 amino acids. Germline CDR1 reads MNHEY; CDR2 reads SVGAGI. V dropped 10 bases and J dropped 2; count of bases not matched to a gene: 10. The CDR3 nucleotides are TGTGCCACGACAGGGGTAGAGAGTCCCTACGAGCAGTACTTC. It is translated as CATTGVESPYEQYF.

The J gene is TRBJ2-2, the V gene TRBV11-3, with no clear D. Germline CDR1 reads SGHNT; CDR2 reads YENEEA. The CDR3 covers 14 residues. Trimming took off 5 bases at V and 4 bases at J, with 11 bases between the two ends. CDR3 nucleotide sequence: TGTGCCAGCAGCCGACCCCTGGGCACCGGGGAGCTGTTTTTT. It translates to CASSRPLGTGELFF.

The CDR3 DNA sequence: TGCGCCAGCAGCCTGGTTGTTGGGGGGAGGAATGAGCAGTTCTTC. Protein sequence: CASSLVVGGRNEQFF. This chain uses TRBV5-1 with TRBJ2-1, with D possibly being TRBD2 (6 bases). The CDR3 extends over 15 amino acids. Germline CDR1 is SGHRS and CDR2 is YFSETQ. The V gene lost 4 bases and the J gene lost 7 bases, with 18 bases spanning the gap.

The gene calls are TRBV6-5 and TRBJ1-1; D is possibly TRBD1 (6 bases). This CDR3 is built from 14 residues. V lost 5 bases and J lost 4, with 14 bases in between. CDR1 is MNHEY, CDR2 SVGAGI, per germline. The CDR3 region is CASSKTGRVTEAFF. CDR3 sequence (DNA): TGTGCCAGCAGTAAAACAGGGAGAGTCACTGAAGCTTTCTTT.

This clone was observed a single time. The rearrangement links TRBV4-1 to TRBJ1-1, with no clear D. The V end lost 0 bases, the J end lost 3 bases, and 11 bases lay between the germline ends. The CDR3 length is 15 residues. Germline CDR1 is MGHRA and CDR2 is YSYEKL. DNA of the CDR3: TGCGCCAGCAGCCAAGATACCCAGGCCGACACTGAAGCTTTCTTT. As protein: CASSQDTQADTEAFF.

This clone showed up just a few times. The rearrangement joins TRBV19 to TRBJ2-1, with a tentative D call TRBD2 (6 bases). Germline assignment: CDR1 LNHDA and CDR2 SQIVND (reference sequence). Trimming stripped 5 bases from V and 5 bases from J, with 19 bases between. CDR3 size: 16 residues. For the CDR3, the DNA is TGTGCCAGTAGTGGGCCCGGGACTGTAGGGGACAATGAGCAGTTCTTC. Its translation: CASSGPGTVGDNEQFF.

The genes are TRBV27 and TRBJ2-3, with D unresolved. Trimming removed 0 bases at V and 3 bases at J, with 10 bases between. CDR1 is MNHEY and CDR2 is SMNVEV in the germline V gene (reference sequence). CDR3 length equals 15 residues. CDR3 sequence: CASSLSREGTDTQYF. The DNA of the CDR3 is TGTGCCAGCAGTTTATCCCGCGAAGGGACAGATACGCAGTATTTT.

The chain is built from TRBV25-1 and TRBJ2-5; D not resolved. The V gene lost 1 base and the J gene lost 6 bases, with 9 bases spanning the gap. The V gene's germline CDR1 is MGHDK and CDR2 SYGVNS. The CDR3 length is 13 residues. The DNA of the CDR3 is TGTGCCAGCAGTGAATCGGGTAGACAGACCCAGTACTTC. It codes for CASSESGRQTQYF.

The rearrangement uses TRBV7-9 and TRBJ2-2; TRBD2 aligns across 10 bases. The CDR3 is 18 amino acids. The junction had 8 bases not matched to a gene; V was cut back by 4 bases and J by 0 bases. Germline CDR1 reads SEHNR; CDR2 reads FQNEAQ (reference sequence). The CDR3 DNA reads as TGTGCCAGCAGCTCAGTGGTAGCGGGAGGCCCGAACACCGGGGAGCTGTTTTTT. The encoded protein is CASSSVVAGGPNTGELFF. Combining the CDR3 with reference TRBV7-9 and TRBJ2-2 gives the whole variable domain DTGVSQNPRHKITKRGQNVTFRCDPISEHNRLYWYRQTLGQGPEFLTYFQNEAQLEKSRLLSDRFSAERPKGSFSTLEIQRTEQGDSAMYLCASSSVVAGGPNTGELFFGEGSRLTVL.

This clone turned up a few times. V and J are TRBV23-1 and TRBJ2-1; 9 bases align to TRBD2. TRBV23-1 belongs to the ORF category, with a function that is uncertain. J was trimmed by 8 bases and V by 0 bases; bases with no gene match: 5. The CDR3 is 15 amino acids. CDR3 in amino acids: CASSQSAAGGDEQFF. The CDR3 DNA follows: TGCGCCAGCAGTCAATCGGCGGCGGGAGGGGATGAGCAGTTCTTC.

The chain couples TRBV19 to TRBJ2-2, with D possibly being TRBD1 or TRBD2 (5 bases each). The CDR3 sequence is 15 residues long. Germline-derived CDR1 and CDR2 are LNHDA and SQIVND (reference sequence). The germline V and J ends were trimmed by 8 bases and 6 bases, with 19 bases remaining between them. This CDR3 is CASGGRGLRPGELFF. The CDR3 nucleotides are TGTGCCAGTGGGGGTAGAGGGTTGCGTCCCGGGGAGCTGTTTTTT.

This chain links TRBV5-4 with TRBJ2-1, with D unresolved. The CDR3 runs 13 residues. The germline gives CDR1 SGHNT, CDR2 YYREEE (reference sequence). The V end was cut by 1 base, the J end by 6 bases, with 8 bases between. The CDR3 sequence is CASSLRPGNEQFF. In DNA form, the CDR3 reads TGTGCCAGCAGCTTGCGCCCAGGCAATGAGCAGTTCTTC.

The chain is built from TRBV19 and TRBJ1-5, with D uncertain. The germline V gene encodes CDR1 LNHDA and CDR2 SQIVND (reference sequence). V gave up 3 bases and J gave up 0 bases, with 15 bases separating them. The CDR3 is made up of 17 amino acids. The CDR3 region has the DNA TGTGCCAGTAGTATCTCGGAAAGGAGATATAGCAATCAGCCCCAGCATTTT. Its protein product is CASSISERRYSNQPQHF. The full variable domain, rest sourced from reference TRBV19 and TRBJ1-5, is DGGITQSPKYLFRKEGQNVTLSCEQNLNHDAMYWYRQDPGQGLRLIYYSQIVNDFQKGDIAEGYSVSREKKESFPLTVTSAQKNPTAFYLCASSISERRYSNQPQHFGDGTRLSIL.

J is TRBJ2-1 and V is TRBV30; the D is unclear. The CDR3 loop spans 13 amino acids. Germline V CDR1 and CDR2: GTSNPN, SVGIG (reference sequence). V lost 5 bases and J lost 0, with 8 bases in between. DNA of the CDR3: TGTGCCTGGTCCTCTAGCTCCTACAATGAGCAGTTCTTC. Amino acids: CAWSSSSYNEQFF.

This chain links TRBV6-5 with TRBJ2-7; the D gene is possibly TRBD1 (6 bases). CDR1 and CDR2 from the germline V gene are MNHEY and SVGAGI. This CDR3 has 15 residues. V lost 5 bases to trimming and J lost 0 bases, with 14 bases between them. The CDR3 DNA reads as TGTGCCAGCAGTCAAACAGGGAAATCCTCCTACGAGCAGTACTTC. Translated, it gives CASSQTGKSSYEQYF.

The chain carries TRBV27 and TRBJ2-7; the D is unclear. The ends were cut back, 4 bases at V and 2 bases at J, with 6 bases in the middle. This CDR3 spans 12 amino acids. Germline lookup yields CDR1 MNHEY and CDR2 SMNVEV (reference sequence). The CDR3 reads CASSSNAYEQYF. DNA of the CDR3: TGTGCCAGCAGTTCCAATGCCTACGAGCAGTACTTC.

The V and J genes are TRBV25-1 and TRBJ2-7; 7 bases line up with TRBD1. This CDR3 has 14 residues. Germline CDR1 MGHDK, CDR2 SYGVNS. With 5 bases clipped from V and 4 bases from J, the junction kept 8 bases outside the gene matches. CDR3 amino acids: CASSLTGISYEQYF. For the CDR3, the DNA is TGTGCCAGCAGTTTGACAGGGATATCGTACGAGCAGTACTTC.

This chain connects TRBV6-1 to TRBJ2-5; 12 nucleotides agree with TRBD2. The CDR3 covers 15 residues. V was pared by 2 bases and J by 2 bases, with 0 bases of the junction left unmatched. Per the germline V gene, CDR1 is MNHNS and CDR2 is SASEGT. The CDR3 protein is CASSELAGGQETQYF. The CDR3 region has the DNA TGTGCCAGCAGTGAACTAGCGGGAGGGCAAGAGACCCAGTACTTC.